The rows below give T cell receptor beta chains drawn from one sample of a study of identical twins. TCRdb passed the 5' RACE reads through MiXCR, listing each CDR3 protein once. Among hundreds of thousands of distinct CDR3 sequences listed, roughly 8.6% were seen once. The sample was also reused in another study, on yellow fever vaccine responses in identical twins.

What was sequenced was CD8+ T cells sorted from blood. Receptors were obtained from a woman aged 18-30 years in good health. Both conserved end residues are part of each CDR3. Each record gives: J gene, clone size, D gene, V gene, CDR3 protein, CDR3 DNA. D genes are given only for firm matches. Clone sizes are given selectively: once, few, many, or a class where the clone is expanded.

TRBJ2-1 | few | TRBD2 | TRBV29-1 | CSVYVAGFNEQFF | TGCAGCGTCTACGTAGCGGGTTTCAATGAGCAGTTCTTC
TRBJ2-2 | NA | NA | TRBV7-2 | CASRVSASGELFF | TGTGCCAGCAGGGTTAGCGCGTCCGGGGAGCTGTTTTTT
TRBJ2-1 | few | TRBD2 | TRBV7-2 | CASSSPLPSGGNEQFF | TGTGCCAGCAGCTCCCCCCTCCCTAGCGGGGGTAATGAGCAGTTCTTC
TRBJ2-7 | NA | TRBD2 | TRBV7-9 | CASSPASGDEQYF | TGTGCCAGCAGCCCGGCTAGCGGGGACGAGCAGTACTTC
TRBJ2-1 | many | TRBD2 | TRBV20-1 | CSARERGGTVNEQFF | TGCAGTGCTAGAGAGCGGGGGGGCACTGTCAATGAGCAGTTCTTC
TRBJ1-1 | many | NA | TRBV19 | CASHANTEAFF | TGTGCCAGCCACGCGAACACTGAAGCTTTCTTT
TRBJ2-7 | NA | NA | TRBV5-5 | CASSPGVLYEQYF | TGTGCCAGCAGCCCCGGGGTACTCTACGAGCAGTACTTC
TRBJ2-1 | many | TRBD1 | TRBV28 | CASSSGTGFHEQFF | TGTGCCAGCAGTTCCGGGACAGGGTTCCATGAGCAGTTCTTC
TRBJ2-6 | few | NA | TRBV28 | CASSRSEGSSGANVLTF | TGTGCCAGCAGCCGTTCTGAGGGGTCCTCTGGGGCCAACGTCCTGACTTTC
TRBJ2-1 | many | NA | TRBV6-1 | CASSTQGSSYNEQFF | TGTGCCAGCAGTACCCAGGGGAGCTCCTACAATGAGCAGTTCTTC
TRBJ2-6 | few | NA | TRBV20-1 | CSALKWGGANVLTF | TGCAGTGCCCTCAAGTGGGGTGGGGCCAACGTCCTGACTTTC
TRBJ2-3 | many | NA | TRBV6-2/TRBV6-3 | CASSYLGALPDTQYF | TGTGCCAGCAGTTATTTGGGGGCTTTACCAGATACGCAGTATTTT
TRBJ2-2 | many | NA | TRBV28 | CASSLTGNTGELFF | TGCGCCAGCAGCTTGACTGGGAACACCGGGGAGCTGTTTTTT
TRBJ2-7 | few | NA | TRBV2 | CASSEDTLEQYF | TGTGCCAGCAGTGAAGACACTTTGGAGCAGTACTTC
TRBJ1-5 | many | NA | TRBV20-1 | CSAYSGEAQPQHF | TGCAGTGCTTACTCAGGGGAGGCCCAGCCCCAGCATTTT
TRBJ1-1 | few | NA | TRBV2 | CASIYTFQGSRNTEAFF | TGTGCCAGCATCTATACGTTTCAGGGGAGCCGGAACACTGAAGCTTTCTTT
TRBJ2-5 | many | NA | TRBV20-1 | CSVSEYEETQYF | TGCAGTGTGTCAGAGTACGAAGAGACCCAGTACTTC
TRBJ2-5 | NA | TRBD2 | TRBV11-3 | CASSVLAGGQETQYF | TGTGCCAGCAGCGTCCTGGCGGGAGGACAAGAGACCCAGTACTTC
TRBJ1-1 | few | NA | TRBV3-1 | CASSQVPRGNTEAFF | TGTGCCAGCAGCCAAGTCCCCAGGGGCAACACTGAAGCTTTCTTT
TRBJ2-4 | NA | NA | TRBV4-1 | CASSQHESLIQYF | TGCGCCAGCAGCCAACACGAAAGTCTTATTCAGTACTTC
TRBJ2-7 | many | NA | TRBV4-1 | CASSQGGSYEQYF | TGCGCCAGCAGCCAAGGAGGGAGCTACGAGCAGTACTTC
TRBJ2-2 | few | NA | TRBV28 | CASTVQGLETGELFF | TGTGCCAGCACCGTACAGGGCCTAGAAACCGGGGAGCTGTTTTTT
TRBJ2-7 | few | NA | TRBV11-1 | CASSLSGDAYEQYF | TGTGCCAGCAGCTTATCCGGGGACGCCTACGAGCAGTACTTC
TRBJ2-7 | NA | NA | TRBV3-1 | CATTQGSGVPYEQYF | TGTGCCACCACCCAAGGAAGTGGGGTTCCCTACGAGCAGTACTTC
TRBJ2-2 | many | TRBD2 | TRBV7-2 | CASLAGAGELFF | TGTGCCAGCCTAGCGGGAGCCGGGGAGCTGTTTTTT
TRBJ1-6 | NA | NA | TRBV5-1 | CASSLLGAINSPLHF | TGCGCCAGCAGCTTGTTGGGGGCGATTAATTCACCCCTCCACTTT
TRBJ2-7 | few | NA | TRBV20-1 | CSARGGGGEPYEQYF | TGCAGTGCTAGGGGAGGTGGCGGGGAACCCTACGAGCAGTACTTC
TRBJ2-7 | many | NA | TRBV11-2 | CASSRFTYEQYF | TGTGCCAGCAGTAGATTTACCTACGAGCAGTACTTC
TRBJ1-1 | many | NA | TRBV20-1 | CSASQAEAFF | TGCAGTGCTAGCCAGGCTGAAGCTTTCTTT
TRBJ1-1 | few | NA | TRBV29-1 | CSGRVNGEITEAFF | TGCAGCGGACGGGTTAACGGGGAGATCACTGAAGCTTTCTTT
TRBJ2-3 | few | TRBD2 | TRBV6-1 | CASSHLAGGTDTQYF | TGTGCCAGCAGTCATCTAGCGGGGGGCACAGATACGCAGTATTTT
TRBJ2-7 | many | NA | TRBV9 | CASSGGGYEQYF | TGTGCCAGCAGCGGAGGGGGCTACGAGCAGTACTTC
TRBJ2-7 | few | TRBD2 | TRBV29-1 | CSVEDSLAGASYEQYF | TGCAGCGTTGAAGATTCCCTAGCGGGGGCCTCCTACGAGCAGTACTTC
TRBJ1-6 | NA | NA | TRBV20-1 | CSVKSPGQSNSPLHF | TGCAGTGTTAAGTCTCCGGGACAATCTAATTCGCCCCTCCACTTT
TRBJ2-3 | NA | TRBD2 | TRBV7-9 | CASSLGREFFTDTQYF | TGTGCCAGCAGCTTAGGGCGGGAGTTTTTCACAGATACGCAGTATTTT
TRBJ2-1 | many | TRBD2 | TRBV5-1 | CASSLEVAGDYNEQFF | TGCGCCAGCAGCTTGGAGGTAGCGGGGGACTACAATGAGCAGTTCTTC
TRBJ2-4 | few | NA | TRBV5-6 | CASSSGQSRSF | TGTGCCAGCAGCTCAGGACAGTCTCGCAGCTTC
TRBJ2-5 | few | TRBD2 | TRBV6-5 | CASSYEGLAEYQETQYF | TGTGCCAGCAGTTACGAGGGACTAGCGGAGTACCAAGAGACCCAGTACTTC
TRBJ2-3 | few | NA | TRBV2 | CASSEPALGYSTDTQYF | TGTGCCAGCAGTGAGCCCGCTCTCGGGTATAGCACAGATACGCAGTATTTT
TRBJ2-1 | NA | NA | TRBV25-1 | CASSEGGRDNEQFF | TGTGCCAGCAGTGAAGGTGGTAGGGACAATGAGCAGTTCTTC
TRBJ1-6 | few | TRBD1 | TRBV6-2/TRBV6-3 | CASRTGQGEHSPLHF | TGTGCCAGCAGGACCGGACAGGGTGAGCATTCACCCCTCCACTTT
TRBJ2-1 | NA | NA | TRBV2 | CASSVRDMANEQFF | TGTGCCAGCAGTGTCCGGGACATGGCCAATGAGCAGTTCTTC
TRBJ1-2 | few | NA | TRBV2 | CASSDHTPTEFVYGYTF | TGTGCCAGCAGTGATCACACACCCACCGAATTTGTCTATGGCTACACCTTC
TRBJ1-5 | few | NA | TRBV20-1 | CSARDLVGDNQPQHF | TGCAGTGCTAGAGATCTGGTGGGGGATAATCAGCCCCAGCATTTT
TRBJ1-1 | many | NA | TRBV5-1 | CASSLELREVPEAFF | TGCGCCAGCAGCTTGGAGTTGAGGGAGGTACCTGAAGCTTTCTTT
TRBJ1-1 | NA | TRBD1 | TRBV14 | CASSPGQGVMNTEAFF | TGTGCCAGCAGCCCGGGACAGGGGGTTATGAACACTGAAGCTTTCTTT
TRBJ2-7 | NA | TRBD1 | TRBV4-1 | CASSQRTGGYEQYF | TGCGCCAGCAGCCAGAGGACAGGGGGCTACGAGCAGTACTTC
TRBJ2-2 | many | TRBD1 | TRBV27 | CASSWGQAYTGELFF | TGTGCCAGCAGTTGGGGACAGGCTTACACCGGGGAGCTGTTTTTT
TRBJ2-7 | many | NA | TRBV10-1 | CASSVGVEQYF | TGCGCCAGCAGTGTCGGGGTGGAGCAGTACTTC
TRBJ2-2 | few | NA | TRBV11-2 | CASSPSAGKNTGELFF | TGTGCCAGCAGCCCTTCCGCCGGAAAGAACACCGGGGAGCTGTTTTTT
TRBJ2-7 | few | TRBD2 | TRBV10-3 | CAIGSGTSLSYEQYF | TGTGCCATCGGTTCCGGGACTAGTCTCTCCTACGAGCAGTACTTC
TRBJ2-7 | few | TRBD2 | TRBV27 | CASSLSGGGYEQYF | TGTGCCAGCAGTTTATCCGGGGGGGGCTACGAGCAGTACTTC
TRBJ2-5 | NA | TRBD2 | TRBV6-5 | CASSYSASGGLETQYF | TGTGCCAGCAGTTACTCGGCTAGCGGGGGGTTGGAGACCCAGTACTTC
TRBJ1-1 | many | TRBD1 | TRBV13 | CASSPVGQTNTEAFF | TGTGCCAGCAGCCCCGTGGGACAGACGAACACTGAAGCTTTCTTT
TRBJ2-1 | NA | TRBD2 | TRBV5-4 | CASSPSGLADNEQFF | TGTGCCAGCAGCCCTTCCGGACTAGCGGACAATGAGCAGTTCTTC
TRBJ2-7 | NA | TRBD1 | TRBV27 | CASSLDRDSLYEQYF | TGTGCCAGCAGTTTAGATCGGGACAGCCTCTACGAGCAGTACTTC
TRBJ2-2 | NA | NA | TRBV7-9 | CASILGGAGELFF | TGTGCCAGCATCCTAGGGGGTGCCGGGGAGCTGTTTTTT
TRBJ1-5 | few | TRBD1 | TRBV4-1 | CASSNGQGSQPQHF | TGCGCCAGCAGCAACGGACAGGGTAGCCAGCCCCAGCATTTT
TRBJ2-7 | few | NA | TRBV7-8 | CASSLGVPDYEQYF | TGTGCCAGCAGCTTAGGGGTTCCCGACTACGAGCAGTACTTC
TRBJ2-7 | few | NA | TRBV23-1 | CASSMRTGTSFTYEQYF | TGCGCCAGCAGCATGAGGACCGGGACATCCTTCACCTACGAGCAGTACTTC